This T cell receptor (beta chain) was documented in a study of cytomegalovirus exposure and HLA in healthy donors. The length of the CDR3 is 13 residues. Germline loops: CDR1 MRHNA, CDR2 SNTAGT. 13 Jbeta primers and 60 Vbeta primers were used for the PCR. Sequencing used immunoSEQ multiplex PCR; TCRdb keeps in-frame clones, though not all of them. The table shows about 180,000 clones, with 60% to 85% occurring only once. The sequence came from a male donor in good health and CMV-seronegative. The V call is TRBV6-4, the J call TRBJ2-4; no reliable D call. Sequencing used PBMCs. CDR3: CARPRLGRNIQYF. CDR3 bases: TGTGCTAGACCCAGGCTGGGCCGGAACATTCAGTACTTC.